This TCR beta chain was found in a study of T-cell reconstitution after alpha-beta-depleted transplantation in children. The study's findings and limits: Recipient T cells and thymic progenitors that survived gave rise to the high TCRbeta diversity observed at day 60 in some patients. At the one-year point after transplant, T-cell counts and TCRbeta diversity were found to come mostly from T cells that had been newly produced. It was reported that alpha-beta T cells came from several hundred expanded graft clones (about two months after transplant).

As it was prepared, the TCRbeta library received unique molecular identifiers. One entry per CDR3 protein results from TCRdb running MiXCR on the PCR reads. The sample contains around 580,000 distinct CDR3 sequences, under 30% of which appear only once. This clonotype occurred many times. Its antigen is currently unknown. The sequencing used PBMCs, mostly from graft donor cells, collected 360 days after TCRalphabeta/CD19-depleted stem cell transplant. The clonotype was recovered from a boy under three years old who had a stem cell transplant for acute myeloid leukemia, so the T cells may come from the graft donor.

The CDR3 protein is CASSPGTANEKLFF. CDR3 coding DNA: TGTGCCAGCAGTCCCGGGACTGCTAATGAAAAACTGTTTTTT. The chain employs TRBV12-3 or TRBV12-4 and TRBJ1-4, with D possibly TRBD1 on 5 matching bases. Trimming left V 5 bases short and J 3 bases short, with 10 bases between. The CDR3 contains 14 residues.